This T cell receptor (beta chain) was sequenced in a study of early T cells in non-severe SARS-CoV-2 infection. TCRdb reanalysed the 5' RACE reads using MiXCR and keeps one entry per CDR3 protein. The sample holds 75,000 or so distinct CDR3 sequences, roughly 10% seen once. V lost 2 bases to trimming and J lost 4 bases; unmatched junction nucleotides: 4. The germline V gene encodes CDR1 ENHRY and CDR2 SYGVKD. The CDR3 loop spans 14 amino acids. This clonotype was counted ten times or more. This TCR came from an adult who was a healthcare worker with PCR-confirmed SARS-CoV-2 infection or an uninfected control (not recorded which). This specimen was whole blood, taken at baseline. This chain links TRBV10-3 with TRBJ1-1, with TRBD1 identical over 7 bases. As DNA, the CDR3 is TGTGCCATCAGTGAGAGGGGGCAAGGCACTGAAGCTTTCTTT. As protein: CAISERGQGTEAFF.